These 29 T cell receptor beta chains were sequenced from one sample in a study of T-cell reconstitution after alpha-beta-depleted transplantation in children listed by TCRdb under 2016. Library construction relied on PCR. Sequencing was performed on an Illumina HiSeq 2500. To normalize quantification of the TCRbeta repertoire, the TCR libraries were built with molecular barcoding that relied on unique molecular identifiers. The public sequencing data were trimmed at Q25 with fastp and processed into clonotypes with MiXCR by TCRdb, which kept only in-frame beta chains. When rows share a CDR3 protein, they turn into one entry using the most common DNA and genes. The sample has about 640,000 distinct CDR3 sequences on record, roughly 15% of them singletons. The ten largest clones capture 1.1% of the sample. The sample was PBMCs from the stem cell graft donor, taken from the stem cell graft. These receptors were obtained from a human donor who donated a stem cell graft to a child with acute myeloid leukemia.

Ten or more counts support this clonotype. The V and J genes are TRBV7-2 and TRBJ2-5; TRBD2 agrees at 9 bases. CDR1 is SGHTA, CDR2 FQGNSA, per germline. J gave up 2 bases and V 4 bases, and 5 bases lay outside the gene matches. The CDR3 has 15 amino acids. CDR3 nucleotide sequence: TGTGCCAGCAGCTCCGGACTAGCGTCACAAGAGACCCAGTACTTC. Translation gives CASSSGLASQETQYF.

In this sample, this clonotype turned up a few times. The rearrangement uses TRBV12-3 or TRBV12-4 and TRBJ1-5; possible D gene TRBD1, 5 bases. V lost 3 bases and J lost 0, with 15 bases in between. The CDR3 is 17 amino acids. The chain's CDR3 is CASSFSTGVYSNQPQHF. DNA for the CDR3: TGTGCCAGCAGTTTTAGTACAGGAGTCTATAGCAATCAGCCCCAGCATTTT.

The sample holds many counts of this clonotype. The chain carries TRBV12-3 or TRBV12-4 and TRBJ2-5; 7 bases line up with TRBD2. V lost 3 bases, J lost 1 base, and 5 bases stayed unmatched. The CDR3 contains 15 residues. The CDR3 sequence is CASSLVGGTQETQYF. The CDR3 DNA is TGTGCCAGCAGTTTGGTGGGGGGGACCCAAGAGACCCAGTACTTC.

This chain uses TRBV20-1 with TRBJ2-4; the D is unclear. Germline V CDR1 and CDR2: DFQATT, SNEGSKA (reference sequence). The CDR3 loop spans 14 amino acids. V was pared by 5 bases and J by 0 bases, with 11 bases between. CDR3: CSAPGPIAKNIQYF. DNA of the CDR3: TGCAGTGCTCCTGGTCCAATAGCCAAAAACATTCAGTACTTC.

V and J are TRBV4-1 and TRBJ1-1; the match to TRBD1 covers 8 bases. This CDR3 is 15 amino acids long. V lost 1 base and J lost 6; bases outside the gene matches: 7. Germline values: CDR1 MGHRA, CDR2 YSYEKL. The CDR3 loop is CASSQGWTGIAEAFF. CDR3 DNA: TGCGCCAGCAGCCAAGGATGGACAGGGATCGCTGAAGCTTTCTTT.

This clonotype was seen a few times. The gene calls are TRBV20-1 and TRBJ2-2; 11 bases align to TRBD2. Germline trimming cut 5 bases from V and 2 bases from J; bases unmatched to any gene: 10. Looked up from germline, CDR1 is DFQATT and CDR2 is SNEGSKA (reference sequence). The CDR3 has 17 residues. CDR3 amino acids: CSAPIGTSGPNTGELFF. As DNA, the CDR3 is TGCAGTGCTCCAATTGGGACTAGCGGACCAAACACCGGGGAGCTGTTTTTT.

Remarks on this clonotype: A read error may explain this, as a much larger clone is one base away. CDR3 sequence: CASSLGPDTDTQYF. For the CDR3, the DNA is TGTGCCAGCAGCTTAGGGCCAGACACAGATACGCAGTATTTT. The chain is built from TRBV7-2 and TRBJ2-3; D not certain. The length of the CDR3 is 14 residues. CDR1 is SGHTA and CDR2 is FQGNSA in the germline V gene. The V and J ends lost 1 base and 2 bases respectively, with 7 bases between them. The entire variable domain, with the rest obtained from reference TRBV7-2 and TRBJ2-3, is as follows: GAGVSQSPSNKVTEKGKDVELRCDPISGHTALYWYRQSLGQGLEFLIYFQGNSAPDKSGLPSDRFSAERTGGSVSTLTIQRTQQEDSAVYLCASSLGPDTDTQYFGPGTRLTVL.

The chain recombines TRBV6-1 with TRBJ1-2; 8 bases map to TRBD1. CDR1 MNHNS and CDR2 SASEGT come from the germline V gene. V trimming: 7 bases; J trimming: 6 bases; junction bases outside the gene matches: 13. The CDR3 loop spans 15 amino acids. CDR3 amino acids: CASIRLIGQGDGYTF. CDR3 nucleotide sequence: TGTGCCAGCATCAGACTTATAGGACAGGGCGATGGCTACACCTTC.

This clonotype occurred a few times. V and J are TRBV3-1 and TRBJ1-2; 7 nucleotides align to TRBD1. This CDR3 spans 15 amino acids. After removal of 3 bases from V and 0 bases from J, the junction contained 4 bases not matched to a gene. The germline V gene encodes CDR1 LGHDT and CDR2 YNNKEL (reference sequence). The CDR3 sequence: CASSQTGPPNYGYTF. As DNA, the CDR3 is TGTGCCAGCAGCCAGACAGGGCCTCCTAACTATGGCTACACCTTC.

This chain joins TRBV20-1 and TRBJ2-1; D perhaps matches TRBD1 (6 bases). The CDR3 contains 16 residues. Trimming removed 0 bases from V and 9 bases from J, with 21 bases in between. Germline V gene lookup returns CDR1 DFQATT and CDR2 SNEGSKA (reference sequence). The CDR3 sequence: CSARDQRGTYESEQFF. Here the CDR3 DNA reads TGCAGTGCTAGAGACCAGAGGGGGACCTACGAGAGTGAGCAGTTCTTC.

This clonotype was found many times. The chain carries TRBV20-1 and TRBJ1-2; a possible D gene is TRBD1 (6 bases). Deletions cut 4 bases from V and 2 bases from J, with 11 bases between. This CDR3 is 13 amino acids long. Germline CDR1 is DFQATT and CDR2 is SNEGSKA (reference sequence). CDR3 DNA: TGCAGTGCTACCAAGGGGGGGAACTATGGCTACACCTTC. Amino acid sequence: CSATKGGNYGYTF.

Of note for this clonotype: This may come from a read error, since a much larger clone is one base off. V and J are TRBV6-5 and TRBJ2-4, with D perhaps TRBD1 or TRBD2 (5 bases each). V was trimmed by 4 bases and J by 6 bases, leaving 13 bases between them. The V gene's germline CDR1 is MNHEY and CDR2 SVGAGI. This CDR3 region has 14 residues. The CDR3 loop reads CASSSRGTGNIQYF. The CDR3 bases are TGTGCCAGCAGTTCGAGGGGCACGGGAAACATTCAGTACTTC.

The chain recombines TRBV28 with TRBJ1-5, with 8 bases aligning to TRBD1. This CDR3 is 14 amino acids long. Germline loops: CDR1 MDHEN, CDR2 SYDVKM. Unmatched junction bases numbered 6, after V lost 7 bases and J lost 4 bases. The CDR3 coding sequence is TGTGCCAGCATGTCCAGGGGGCGAAATCAGCCCCAGCATTTT. It yields the protein CASMSRGRNQPQHF.

This clonotype was counted many times. The chain employs TRBV7-2 and TRBJ1-5; maybe TRBD1 (6 bases). The V gene lost 5 bases and the J gene lost 5 bases, with 13 bases spanning the gap. Per germline, CDR1 SGHTA and CDR2 FQGNSA. This CDR3 contains 14 residues. CDR3 nucleotides: TGTGCCAGCAGCGCACAGGGAGGGGATCAGCCCCAGCATTTT. Amino acids: CASSAQGGDQPQHF.

At least ten counts were recorded for this clonotype. This chain uses TRBV29-1 with TRBJ1-5; D gene ambiguous. Between the trimmed V and J ends, which lost 4 bases and 5 bases, there was a span of 9 bases. Germline loops: CDR1 SQVTM, CDR2 ANQGSEA. The CDR3 is 12 amino acids. CDR3 sequence (DNA): TGCAGCGTTGTGATGGGAGATCAGCCCCAGCATTTT. Residues: CSVVMGDQPQHF.

In its sample, this clonotype was seen a few times. The rearrangement links TRBV18 to TRBJ2-5; D gene uncertain. The length of the CDR3 is 14 residues. Between the trimmed V and J ends, which lost 3 bases and 2 bases, there was a span of 10 bases. Per germline, CDR1 KGHSH and CDR2 LQKENI. CDR3 loop: CASSPPTPQETQYF. The CDR3 nucleotides are TGTGCCAGCTCACCCCCGACCCCACAAGAGACCCAGTACTTC.

The J gene is TRBJ2-3, the V gene TRBV18; D gene uncertain. Trimming removed 6 bases from V and 1 base from J, with 14 bases in between. The germline CDR1 and CDR2 sequences are KGHSH and LQKENI. The CDR3 totals 15 residues. The CDR3 nucleotides read TGTGCCAGCTCTAGAAGCGACGGCCGCACAGATACGCAGTATTTT. It yields the protein CASSRSDGRTDTQYF.

This clonotype was seen many times. This chain joins TRBV11-2 and TRBJ1-2; D unclear. Trimming took 0 bases from V and 4 from J, leaving 6 bases between them. CDR3 length: 13 amino acids. Germline V gene lookup returns CDR1 SGHAT and CDR2 FQNNGV. CDR3 region: CASSLDGIYGYTF. The DNA for the CDR3 is TGTGCCAGCAGCTTAGACGGGATCTATGGCTACACCTTC.

Only a few counts were recorded for this clonotype. The chain has TRBV12-3 or TRBV12-4 and TRBJ2-7, with no clear D. V shed 8 bases and J shed 0 bases, with 11 bases lying between them. CDR3 length equals 13 residues. The CDR3 reads CASAPLSSYEQYF. DNA for the CDR3: TGTGCCAGCGCCCCTCTGAGCTCCTACGAGCAGTACTTC.

This clonotype was recorded at least ten times. The V gene is TRBV6-4, the J gene TRBJ2-3; TRBD2 matches 8 bases. CDR3 length: 14 residues. Germline loops: CDR1 MRHNA, CDR2 SNTAGT. V lost 3 bases to trimming and J lost 1 base; unmatched junction nucleotides: 0. The CDR3 spells CASSEAGGTDTQYF. The CDR3 nucleotides are TGTGCCAGCAGTGAAGCGGGGGGCACAGATACGCAGTATTTT.

This clonotype came up a few times. The V and J genes are TRBV3-1 and TRBJ2-3; D is ambiguous. CDR1 LGHDT and CDR2 YNNKEL come from the germline V gene (reference sequence). CDR3 length equals 15 residues. With 4 bases removed from V and 0 bases from J, the gap between germline ends came to 11 bases. CDR3 region: CASSPQAISTDTQYF. CDR3 DNA: TGTGCCAGCAGCCCCCAGGCTATTAGCACAGATACGCAGTATTTT.

CDR3 nucleotides: TGTGCCACCGACGAGGGGCTAGGAGGATTCGAAGCTTTCTTT. Translating gives CATDEGLGGFEAFF. V gene TRBV11-2 combines with J gene TRBJ1-1; D possibly corresponds to TRBD1 (5 bases). CDR3 size: 14 residues. Germline assignment: CDR1 SGHAT and CDR2 FQNNGV. V lost 10 bases and J lost 8, with 23 bases in between.

This clonotype was picked up many times. V gene TRBV5-6 combines with J gene TRBJ2-1, with TRBD2 matching 12 bases. CDR3 length: 15 amino acids. The J segment lost 4 bases and the V segment lost 2 bases, leaving 1 base of the junction unmatched. CDR1 is SGHDT and CDR2 is YYEEEE in the germline V gene. CDR3 loop: CASSLLAGGYNEQFF. As DNA, the CDR3 is TGTGCCAGCAGCTTACTAGCGGGGGGTTACAATGAGCAGTTCTTC.

This clonotype came up a few times. The chain employs TRBV25-1 and TRBJ1-2, with D possibly TRBD1 on 5 matching bases. Germline V gene lookup returns CDR1 MGHDK and CDR2 SYGVNS. V lost 0 bases and J 2 bases, leaving 13 bases between the germline ends. There are 16 residues in the CDR3. The CDR3 DNA sequence: TGTGCCAGCAGTGAATACTTCCCCGAGGGGAACTATGGCTACACCTTC. Encoded protein: CASSEYFPEGNYGYTF.

The rearrangement links TRBV10-3 to TRBJ2-1; 7 bases align to TRBD2. The CDR3 extends over 15 amino acids. CDR1 is ENHRY, CDR2 SYGVKD, per germline. The V segment lost 0 bases and the J segment 2 bases; nucleotides outside the gene matches: 1. CDR3 sequence reads: CAISESGGAYNEQFF. The DNA of the CDR3 is TGTGCCATCAGTGAGTCGGGGGGGGCCTACAATGAGCAGTTCTTC.

This rearrangement joins TRBV20-1 to TRBJ1-1, with D unclear. With 3 bases removed from V and 3 bases from J, the gap between germline ends came to 5 bases. Germline loops: CDR1 DFQATT, CDR2 SNEGSKA (reference sequence). The CDR3 has 11 amino acids. The CDR3, as DNA: TGCAGTGCTAGGGTTTACACTGAAGCTTTCTTT. Amino acids: CSARVYTEAFF.

The count of this clonotype is one. This rearrangement joins TRBV5-5 to TRBJ2-5, with 7 positions matching TRBD1. The junction had 8 bases not matched to a gene; V was cut back by 4 bases and J by 5 bases. This CDR3 comprises 14 residues. Germline assignment: CDR1 SGHKS and CDR2 YYEKEE (reference sequence). The CDR3 DNA is TGTGCCAGCAGCCCCAGACAGGGCGGGGAGACCCAGTACTTC. It codes for CASSPRQGGETQYF.

In its sample, this clonotype was seen many times. This chain uses TRBV15 with TRBJ1-4; 7 bases align to TRBD1. The CDR3 is 19 residues long. Germline V CDR1 and CDR2: LNHNV, YYDKDF (reference sequence). V gave up 2 bases and J gave up 2 bases; unmatched junction bases: 14. CDR3 nucleotides: TGTGCCACCAGCAGACCCGGACAGGCGGAGATCTGGACTAATGAAAAACTGTTTTTT. This codes for CATSRPGQAEIWTNEKLFF.

This clonotype has at least ten counts. The J gene is TRBJ1-1, the V gene TRBV5-1; no firm D call. Trimming cost V 4 bases and J 8 bases, with 18 bases left between them. CDR1 and CDR2 (germline): SGHRS, YFSETQ. This CDR3 is built from 14 residues. CDR3 sequence: CASSPPERQEEAFF. In DNA, the CDR3 is TGCGCCAGCAGCCCGCCTGAGAGGCAGGAAGAAGCTTTCTTT.